Presented here are 16 T cell receptor beta chains from one specimen sequenced in a study of T cells after yellow fever vaccination. TCRdb ran MiXCR on the 5' RACE reads and lists one entry per CDR3 protein. The sample yields roughly 100,000 distinct CDR3 sequences, under 9% seen once. Material: CD8+ T cells not binding an NS4B(214-222) dextramer, sorted from PBMCs, obtained less than 16 days after the first yellow fever vaccination. The receptors were gathered from a young man who received the YFV17D yellow fever vaccine.

The chain links TRBV5-5 to TRBJ2-5, with D uncertain. CDR1 and CDR2 from the germline V gene are SGHKS and YYEKEE (reference sequence). CDR3 size: 14 residues. V lost 5 bases, J lost 5 bases, and 16 bases lay in between. CDR3 nucleotide sequence: TGTGCCAGCAGTTTCGACATGGGTGGCGAGACCCAGTACTTC. It yields the protein CASSFDMGGETQYF.

This clonotype was found many times. This chain uses TRBV4-2 with TRBJ2-7; D might be TRBD2 (6 bases). CDR3 length: 17 amino acids. Germline-derived CDR1 and CDR2 are LGHNA and YNFKEQ. V lost 2 bases to trimming and J lost 5 bases, with 22 bases between them. CDR3 sequence reads: CASSQTGTDRILNEQYF. CDR3 in DNA: TGTGCCAGCAGCCAAACCGGGACTGATAGGATTCTTAACGAGCAGTACTTC.

This rearrangement joins TRBV29-1 to TRBJ2-1, with TRBD1 matching over 8 bases. V shed 5 bases and J 9 bases; nucleotides not matched to a gene: 12. The CDR3 consists of 14 residues. The germline V gene encodes CDR1 SQVTM and CDR2 ANQGSEA. Written as DNA, the CDR3 is TGCAGCGTTATAGATCTTAGGACAGGGTTTGAGCAGTTCTTC. Protein product: CSVIDLRTGFEQFF.

The sample holds many counts of this clonotype. The CDR3 nucleotides read TGTGCCACCAGTGATCGGGACAGGGGCTCCTACGAGCAGTACGTC. Protein product: CATSDRDRGSYEQYV. The chain employs TRBV24-1 and TRBJ2-7; 10 bases are a match to TRBD1. This CDR3 spans 15 amino acids. Trimming at V came to 3 bases and at J to 0 bases, leaving 1 base not matched to a gene. Germline V gene sequence: CDR1 KGHDR, CDR2 SFDVKD.

This chain links TRBV20-1 with TRBJ2-5, with 7 bases fitting TRBD2. The CDR3 is 12 amino acids. Germline V gene sequence: CDR1 DFQATT, CDR2 SNEGSKA (reference sequence). J gave up 2 bases and V 3 bases, and 0 bases lay outside the gene matches. DNA for the CDR3: TGCAGTGCTAGGGGAGGGCAAGAGACCCAGTACTTC. It is translated as CSARGGQETQYF.

The chain employs TRBV9 and TRBJ2-7, with a possible D match to TRBD2 (7 bases). V was trimmed by 0 bases and J by 1 base, leaving 11 bases between them. This CDR3 comprises 15 residues. CDR1 and CDR2 (germline): SGDLS, YYNGEE. CDR3: CASSVGGGGSYEQYF. Written as DNA, the CDR3 is TGTGCCAGCAGCGTAGGGGGAGGGGGGTCCTACGAGCAGTACTTC.

At least ten counts were recorded for this clonotype. The chain employs TRBV20-1 and TRBJ2-3; unclear D gene. The V end was cut by 3 bases, the J end by 0 bases, with 10 bases between. The length of the CDR3 is 14 residues. Germline values: CDR1 DFQATT, CDR2 SNEGSKA (reference sequence). CDR3 amino acids: CSASDGSSTDTQYF. The CDR3, as DNA: TGCAGTGCTAGTGACGGGTCTAGCACAGATACGCAGTATTTT.

V and J are TRBV6-5 and TRBJ2-1; 11 bases are a match to TRBD2. The germline gives CDR1 MNHEY, CDR2 SVGAGI. With 7 bases clipped from V and 0 bases from J, the junction kept 8 bases outside the gene matches. The CDR3 is 17 amino acids. The CDR3 DNA follows: TGTGCCAGCATCAGGACTAGCGGGCCTAGCTCCTACAATGAGCAGTTCTTC. Translation gives CASIRTSGPSSYNEQFF.

This clonotype was observed many times. V is TRBV4-3 and J is TRBJ2-7; D uncertain. Germline loops: CDR1 LGHNA, CDR2 YSLEER. V was pared by 1 base and J by 0 bases, with 10 bases between. The length of the CDR3 is 15 residues. This CDR3 is CASSQGVGYSYEQYF. The CDR3 bases are TGCGCCAGCAGCCAAGGAGTCGGCTACTCCTACGAGCAGTACTTC.

The gene calls are TRBV4-1 and TRBJ2-5; 8 bases fit TRBD1. Germline CDR1 is MGHRA and CDR2 is YSYEKL. Trimming took 4 bases from V and 5 from J; bases not matched to a gene: 3. There are 13 residues in the CDR3. CDR3 sequence (DNA): TGCGCCAGCAGCCTCCGGACAGGGGAGACCCAGTACTTC. It specifies CASSLRTGETQYF.

This clonotype was recorded many times. The chain couples TRBV10-3 to TRBJ2-3; D is tentatively TRBD1 or TRBD2 (5 bases each). Germline CDR1 is ENHRY and CDR2 is SYGVKD. This CDR3 has 13 residues. V was cut by 4 bases and J by 0 bases, with 5 bases left in between. The CDR3 bases are TGTGCCATCAGTGGGGACAGCACAGATACGCAGTATTTT. Translated, it gives CAISGDSTDTQYF.

The V call is TRBV19, the J call TRBJ2-1; TRBD2 might be the D (6 bases). The CDR3 runs to 14 residues. Germline-derived CDR1 and CDR2 are LNHDA and SQIVND (reference sequence). V gave up 9 bases and J gave up 1 base, with 13 bases separating them. This CDR3 is CASRGLPSYNEQFF. CDR3 DNA sequence: TGTGCCAGCCGCGGACTACCTTCCTACAATGAGCAGTTCTTC.

This clonotype was picked up a small number of times. The chain uses TRBV5-1 and TRBJ1-6; D may be TRBD1 (5 bases). The ends were cut back, 0 bases at V and 9 bases at J, with 22 bases in the middle. Germline CDR1 SGHRS, CDR2 YFSETQ. There are 18 residues in the CDR3. The CDR3 nucleotides are TGCGCCAGCAGCTTGGGATCGGGCCAGGGAGGCGCGGGTTCACCCCTCCACTTT. It encodes CASSLGSGQGGAGSPLHF.

In its sample, this clonotype was seen a few times. The V call is TRBV12-3 or TRBV12-4, the J call TRBJ1-5; no reliable D call. Trimming left V 7 bases short and J 4 bases short, with 11 bases between. CDR3 size: 13 residues. The CDR3 bases are TGTGCCAGCATGGCCGAAGGGAATCAGCCCCAGCATTTT. This sequence encodes CASMAEGNQPQHF.

This clonotype turned up a few times. The genes are TRBV9 and TRBJ1-2; D gene ambiguous. Germline loops: CDR1 SGDLS, CDR2 YYNGEE. This CDR3 has 20 residues. The V gene lost 3 bases and the J gene lost 3 bases, with 30 bases spanning the gap. CDR3: CASSGVLTDPGQQPYYGYTF. The CDR3 bases are TGTGCCAGCAGCGGCGTGCTGACTGATCCGGGCCAGCAGCCCTACTATGGCTACACCTTC.

Only a few counts were recorded for this clonotype. This chain links TRBV7-9 with TRBJ1-1; tentatively, D is TRBD1 (5 bases). This CDR3 has 12 amino acids. In germline, CDR1 is SEHNR, CDR2 FQNEAQ (reference sequence). Trimming shortened V by 8 bases and J by 4 bases, and 11 bases separated the two germline ends. DNA for the CDR3: TGTGCCAGCGGCAGGGCACGCACTGAAGCTTTCTTT. Translating gives CASGRARTEAFF.